A selection of T cell receptor beta chains follows, all from one sample in a study of T cells in Graves' hyperthyroidism and ophthalmopathy. Via MiXCR, TCRdb re-called the multiplex PCR reads, giving one row per CDR3 protein. The sample holds 200,000 to 250,000 distinct CDR3 sequences, around 17% seen once. Sample: blood. These receptors all stem from a woman aged 50 to 60 with Graves' hyperthyroidism. Each CDR3 is given with its conserved first and last residue. D genes are given only for firm matches. Clone size appears in some rows only: once, few, many, or a class for an expanded clone.

d_call clone_size j_call v_call cdr3_nt cdr3_aa
- few TRBJ1-1 TRBV10-3 TGTGCCATCAGAACTATTAACACTGAAGCTTTCTTT CAIRTINTEAFF
- few TRBJ2-3 TRBV20-1 TGCAGTGCTAGTCGCCTTTTAGGGGGAGATACGCAGTATTTT CSASRLLGGDTQYF
- - TRBJ2-3 TRBV12-3/TRBV12-4 TGTGCCAGCAGTTTACGGCTCCGTACGCAGTATTTT CASSLRLRTQYF
TRBD2 - TRBJ2-3 TRBV18 TGTGCCAGCTCACCCATTAGCGGGGGAAGCACAGATACGCAGTATTTT CASSPISGGSTDTQYF
- few TRBJ1-2 TRBV9 TGTGCCAGCAGCCCCAACGACATAAACTATGGCTACACCTTC CASSPNDINYGYTF
TRBD2 many TRBJ2-7 TRBV28 TGTGCCAGCAGTTTATCTCTAGCGGGAGCTGGTGAGCAGTACTTC CASSLSLAGAGEQYF
TRBD2 many TRBJ2-7 TRBV20-1 TGCAGTGCTTCCGGGACTAGTCCCTACGAGCAGTACTTC CSASGTSPYEQYF
- many TRBJ2-4 TRBV7-2 TGTGCCAGCAGCATCTCGGGGGACGCATTCATAGCCAAAAACATTCAGTACTTC CASSISGDAFIAKNIQYF
TRBD2 many TRBJ2-7 TRBV6-1 TGTGCCAGCAGTCGAATACTGCGGGGGGGGGCCTACGAGCAGTACTTC CASSRILRGGAYEQYF
- few TRBJ2-3 TRBV19 TGTGCCAGTACCCCCGTGGGCACAGATACGCAGTATTTT CASTPVGTDTQYF